Listed here are 27 T cell receptor beta chains from one sample, sequenced in a study of regulatory T cells in long-lasting Graves disease. CDR3 regions were amplified by Arm-PCR using iRepertoire HTBI primers to build TCR beta libraries. TCRdb recomputed calls from the multiplex PCR reads with MiXCR, one row per CDR3 protein. Altogether about 330,000 distinct CDR3 sequences are present, roughly 17% being singletons, with the ten largest covering around 20%. Sample time point: newly diagnosed GD, antithyroid drugs for less than 3 months. PBMC-extracted RNA yielded the TCR library. Separately, the same data were catalogued under a study of T cells in Graves' hyperthyroidism and ophthalmopathy.

Sequencing was performed on peripheral blood mononuclear cells (PBMCs), taken at new diagnosis, from a patient treated with antithyroid drugs. These TCRs come from a woman aged 18-30 years with Graves disease.

This clonotype was counted ten times or more. The rearrangement links TRBV11-2 to TRBJ2-2; no reliable D call. Germline V gene sequence: CDR1 SGHAT, CDR2 FQNNGV. The CDR3 spans 15 residues. The V end was cut by 1 base, the J end by 5 bases, with 11 bases between. CDR3 in DNA: TGTGCCAGCAGCTTAGTTATCGCTCCAACCGGGGAGCTGTTTTTT. Protein sequence: CASSLVIAPTGELFF.

In this sample, this clonotype turned up once. This chain connects TRBV5-4 to TRBJ2-2, with TRBD1 matching over 12 bases. The V gene's germline CDR1 is SGHNT and CDR2 YYREEE (reference sequence). The junction had 7 bases not matched to a gene; V was cut back by 4 bases and J by 6 bases. The CDR3 spans 16 residues. The DNA for the CDR3 is TGTGCCAGCAGCGGACCGGGACAGGGGGCCTCCGGGGAGCTGTTTTTT. This translates into CASSGPGQGASGELFF.

This clonotype was recorded many times. V gene TRBV28 combines with J gene TRBJ1-2; TRBD1 matches at 9 bases. This CDR3 has 13 residues. V gave up 6 bases and J gave up 6 bases; unmatched junction bases: 5. Germline V lookup: CDR1 MDHEN, CDR2 SYDVKM. CDR3 residues: CASRHGTGNGYTF. CDR3 in DNA: TGTGCCAGCAGGCACGGGACAGGGAATGGCTACACCTTC.

This chain connects TRBV20-1 to TRBJ1-2, with a possible D match to TRBD1 (6 bases). Trimming left V 0 bases short and J 4 bases short, with 15 bases between. The CDR3 has 15 residues. Germline-derived CDR1 and CDR2 are DFQATT and SNEGSKA (reference sequence). The CDR3 DNA reads as TGCAGTGCTAGAGACCCACAGGGTTCTGGCTATGGCTACACCTTC. Translating gives CSARDPQGSGYGYTF.

This clonotype was observed a few times. The CDR3 nucleotides are TGCGCCAGCAGCCCTCGCCTAGCGGGAGGGAACACCGGGGAGCTGTTTTTT. It translates to CASSPRLAGGNTGELFF. The genes are TRBV5-1 and TRBJ2-2, with TRBD2 matching over 11 bases. The CDR3 is 17 amino acids. CDR1 and CDR2 from the germline V gene are SGHRS and YFSETQ. After removal of 4 bases from V and 1 base from J, the junction contained 6 bases not matched to a gene.

This clonotype has at least ten counts. The chain links TRBV28 to TRBJ1-5; 9 bases are a match to TRBD1. V shed 5 bases, J shed 0 bases, and the junction held 8 bases outside the gene matches. This CDR3 region has 17 residues. Looked up from germline, CDR1 is MDHEN and CDR2 is SYDVKM. CDR3 bases: TGTGCCAGCAGTCGGACAGGGGTAAGGAGTAGCAATCAGCCCCAGCATTTT. It encodes CASSRTGVRSSNQPQHF. Filled out from reference TRBV28 and TRBJ1-5, the complete variable domain reads DVKVTQSSRYLVKRTGEKVFLECVQDMDHENMFWYRQDPGLGLRLIYFSYDVKMKEKGDIPEGYSVSREKKERFSLILESASTNQTSMYLCASSRTGVRSSNQPQHFGDGTRLSIL.

This chain uses TRBV20-1 with TRBJ2-1; D may be TRBD2 (5 bases). CDR3 length equals 14 residues. Looked up from germline, CDR1 is DFQATT and CDR2 is SNEGSKA (reference sequence). The germline V and J ends were trimmed by 3 bases and 5 bases, with 14 bases remaining between them. Written as DNA, the CDR3 is TGCAGTGCTAGGTACCCCGGAGGTAACAATGAGCAGTTCTTC. Its protein is CSARYPGGNNEQFF.

The sample holds many counts of this clonotype. This chain connects TRBV6-1 to TRBJ2-5; 7 bases agree with TRBD1. Germline loops: CDR1 MNHNS, CDR2 SASEGT. This CDR3 has 15 amino acids. J lost 2 bases, V lost 6 bases, and 9 bases had no gene match. CDR3 region: CASSPTGWPQETQYF. The CDR3 nucleotides read TGTGCCAGCAGCCCGACAGGGTGGCCTCAAGAGACCCAGTACTTC.

V gene TRBV5-5 combines with J gene TRBJ1-5; the D is unclear. V dropped 4 bases and J dropped 9 bases, with 17 bases sitting between them. Germline V gives CDR1 SGHKS, CDR2 YYEKEE (reference sequence). The CDR3 is 14 residues long. The CDR3 DNA follows: TGTGCCAGCAGCGACCGGGATCCTCTGGGGCCCCAGCATTTT. As protein: CASSDRDPLGPQHF.

The gene calls are TRBV6-2 or TRBV6-3 and TRBJ2-7; unclear D gene. Trimming took off 2 bases at V and 1 base at J, with 6 bases between the two ends. CDR1 and CDR2 (germline): MNHEY, SVGEGT. This CDR3 is built from 13 residues. The CDR3 DNA reads as TGTGCCAGCAGTTACAGGGAATCCTACGAGCAGTACTTC. This codes for CASSYRESYEQYF.

J is TRBJ2-1 and V is TRBV12-3 or TRBV12-4; 8 bases fit TRBD2. This CDR3 comprises 15 residues. J lost 3 bases, V lost 7 bases, and 8 bases had no gene match. CDR3 sequence reads: CASTHTSGLYNEQFF. CDR3 DNA sequence: TGTGCCAGCACACATACTAGCGGCCTCTACAATGAGCAGTTCTTC.

The chain has TRBV7-8 and TRBJ1-5; D call uncertain. The CDR3 has 13 residues. The V gene's germline CDR1 is SGHVS and CDR2 FQNEAQ. With 1 base removed from V and 6 bases from J, the gap between germline ends came to 7 bases. The DNA of the CDR3 is TGTGCCAGCAGCTTAGGATGGGCTCAGCCCCAGCATTTT. As protein: CASSLGWAQPQHF.

This chain links TRBV20-1 with TRBJ2-1, with D possibly matching TRBD2 (7 bases). The J call is uncertain, as TRBJ2-5 better fits the DNA end. The CDR3 loop spans 13 amino acids. CDR1 is DFQATT, CDR2 SNEGSKA, per germline (reference sequence). CDR3 bases: TGCAGTGCTAGGAGGGGGGGAGGAGAGACCCAGTACTTC. Translating it yields CSARRGGGETQYF.

There are a few counts of this clonotype. The chain employs TRBV4-2 and TRBJ2-7; unclear D gene. This CDR3 is 14 amino acids long. Trimming took off 5 bases at V and 2 bases at J, with 13 bases between the two ends. Germline V gene lookup returns CDR1 LGHNA and CDR2 YNFKEQ. The CDR3 protein is CASSEKVEAYEQYF. CDR3 coding DNA: TGTGCCAGCAGCGAGAAAGTTGAAGCCTACGAGCAGTACTTC.

The V gene is TRBV27, the J gene TRBJ2-7; D is possibly TRBD1 or TRBD2 (5 bases each). Trimming removed 8 bases from V and 5 bases from J, with 13 bases in between. There are 12 residues in the CDR3. Germline CDR1 MNHEY, CDR2 SMNVEV (reference sequence). CDR3 loop: CASGAGDHEQYF. The CDR3 bases are TGTGCCAGCGGGGCTGGGGACCACGAGCAGTACTTC.

With respect to this clonotype: A read error may be the cause here, since a much bigger clone is one base away. The chain recombines TRBV6-1 with TRBJ1-2, with D unclear. The V gene's germline CDR1 is MNHNS and CDR2 SASEGT. The CDR3 is 14 residues long. V dropped 6 bases and J dropped 4 bases, with 15 bases sitting between them. CDR3 bases: TGTGCCAGCAGATCCCAGTTAGACTTCTATGGCTACACCTTC. Its protein is CASRSQLDFYGYTF.

At least ten counts were recorded for this clonotype. The chain joins TRBV20-1 to TRBJ2-3; weak D call: TRBD2 (5 bases). Germline V gene lookup returns CDR1 DFQATT and CDR2 SNEGSKA (reference sequence). The V and J ends lost 3 bases and 0 bases respectively, with 13 bases between them. The CDR3 is 15 residues long. CDR3 sequence: CSARREGASTDTQYF. CDR3 sequence (DNA): TGCAGTGCTAGGAGGGAAGGAGCTAGCACAGATACGCAGTATTTT.

This clonotype occurred many times. The chain is built from TRBV30 and TRBJ2-5, with D possibly matching TRBD1 (6 bases). Between the trimmed V and J ends, which lost 0 bases and 6 bases, there was a span of 11 bases. Germline CDR1 GTSNPN, CDR2 SVGIG (reference sequence). The length of the CDR3 is 13 residues. The CDR3 here is CAWSVLTGKTQYF. CDR3 sequence (DNA): TGTGCCTGGAGTGTTTTAACAGGGAAGACCCAGTACTTC.

This clonotype was counted a few times. This chain links TRBV15 with TRBJ2-1; a possible D gene is TRBD2 (6 bases). The CDR3 length is 13 residues. The germline V gene encodes CDR1 LNHNV and CDR2 YYDKDF (reference sequence). The CDR3 coding sequence is TGTCCTAGGAAAGCGGGTGCCGGTGTTGAGCAGTTCTTC. This sequence encodes CPRKAGAGVEQFF. Complete variable domain (other parts from reference TRBV15 and TRBJ2-1): DAMVIQNPRYQVTQFGKPVTLSCSQTLNHNVMYWYQQKSSQAPKLLFHYYDKDFNNEADTPDNFQSRRPNTSFCFLDIRSPGLGDTAMYLCPRKAGAGVEQFFGPGTRLTVL.

The chain joins TRBV7-3 to TRBJ1-1; a weak D match, TRBD1 (5 bases). This CDR3 comprises 14 residues. Germline V gene data show CDR1 as SGHTA and CDR2 as FQGTGA. Between the trimmed V and J ends, which lost 1 base and 7 bases, there was a span of 13 bases. CDR3 bases: TGTGCCAGCAGCTTAATTGGGGGGGGGTATGAAGCTTTCTTT. This codes for CASSLIGGGYEAFF. Using reference TRBV7-3 and TRBJ1-1 for the parts outside the CDR3, the full variable domain is GAGVSQTPSNKVTEKGKYVELRCDPISGHTALYWYRQSLGQGPEFLIYFQGTGAADDSGLPNDRFFAVRPEGSVSTLKIQRTERGDSAVYLCASSLIGGGYEAFFGQGTRLTVV.

This clonotype has ten or more counts. The chain is built from TRBV2 and TRBJ1-3, with TRBD1 matching over 7 bases. This CDR3 contains 14 residues. V was clipped by 4 bases and J by 3 bases; unmatched bases: 3. The germline gives CDR1 SNHLY, CDR2 FYNNEI. In nucleotides, the CDR3 is TGTGCCAGCAGTGTGCGACAGGGTGGAAACACCATATATTTT. Its translation is CASSVRQGGNTIYF.

This clonotype was picked up many times. The V and J genes are TRBV6-1 and TRBJ1-1; D may be TRBD1 (5 bases). V dropped 6 bases and J dropped 1 base, with 18 bases sitting between them. CDR3 size: 16 residues. The germline CDR1 and CDR2 sequences are MNHNS and SASEGT. CDR3 DNA: TGTGCCAGCAGCGGGGCAGGGCGATGGGAGAACACTGAAGCTTTCTTT. This gives the protein CASSGAGRWENTEAFF.

There are many counts of this clonotype. The chain recombines TRBV6-1 with TRBJ2-5; 7 bases agree with TRBD1. CDR1 and CDR2 from the germline V gene are MNHNS and SASEGT. This CDR3 spans 14 amino acids. The V gene end was trimmed by 4 bases and the J gene end by 1 base; junction bases not matched to a gene: 3. CDR3 sequence: CASSVGTAQETQYF. CDR3 DNA sequence: TGTGCCAGCAGTGTTGGGACAGCCCAAGAGACCCAGTACTTC.

The sample holds a few counts of this clonotype. The V call is TRBV7-9, the J call TRBJ2-3, with D unresolved. V gave up 1 base and J gave up 4 bases, with 6 bases separating them. The CDR3 runs to 13 residues. Germline V gene lookup returns CDR1 SEHNR and CDR2 FQNEAQ (reference sequence). The DNA of the CDR3 is TGTGCCAGCAGCTTAGTGAACTCAGATACGCAGTATTTT. Translated: CASSLVNSDTQYF. Full variable domain (remainder filled in from reference TRBV7-9 and TRBJ2-3): DTGVSQNPRHKITKRGQNVTFRCDPISEHNRLYWYRQTLGQGPEFLTYFQNEAQLEKSRLLSDRFSAERPKGSFSTLEIQRTEQGDSAMYLCASSLVNSDTQYFGPGTRLTVL.

Many counts were recorded for this clonotype. The V gene is TRBV20-1, the J gene TRBJ2-2, with a weak D call TRBD2 (6 bases). This CDR3 has 13 residues. Germline CDR1 is DFQATT and CDR2 is SNEGSKA (reference sequence). V was pared by 4 bases and J by 8 bases, with 14 bases between. The CDR3 DNA is TGCAGTGCTAATCGGGCGGGGACGGGGGAGCTGTTTTTT. Its translation: CSANRAGTGELFF.

This clonotype appeared many times. The chain is built from TRBV5-6 and TRBJ1-2; TRBD1 agrees at 7 bases. The CDR3 length is 14 residues. The V segment lost 2 bases and the J segment 0 bases; nucleotides outside the gene matches: 1. The V gene's germline CDR1 is SGHDT and CDR2 YYEEEE. Here the CDR3 DNA reads TGTGCCAGCAGCTTTGGACAGGCTAACTATGGCTACACCTTC. This sequence encodes CASSFGQANYGYTF.

DNA of the CDR3: TGTGCCAGCAGCTTGGAGGCGGGGGGGACCACAGATACGCAGTATTTT. Its translation is CASSLEAGGTTDTQYF. J is TRBJ2-3 and V is TRBV11-2, with 9 bases that match TRBD2. Trimming removed 3 bases from V and 2 bases from J; junction bases left unmatched: 6. This CDR3 region has 16 residues. Germline V gives CDR1 SGHAT, CDR2 FQNNGV.